This T cell receptor (beta chain) was sequenced during a study of OX40 agonist ivuxolimab in advanced cancers. This table comes from immunoSEQ multiplex PCR, and its TCRdb copy is limited to in-frame clones, with some not included. The sample lists some 50,000 clones, more than 75% occurring once. CDR1 is MGHRA and CDR2 is YSYEKL in the germline V gene. Losses at the gene ends were 1 base for V and 4 bases for J; bases not matched to a gene: 4. This CDR3 is 15 amino acids long. The source is an adult with an advanced solid tumor such as melanoma, head and neck, liver or kidney cancer. The rearrangement uses TRBV4-1 and TRBJ2-1; 7 positions match TRBD2. This specimen was CD4+ or CD8+ T cells sorted from blood, taken in a trial of the OX40 agonist ivuxolimab. CDR3 DNA: TGCGCCAGCAGCCAAGGAAGCGGGGTTTACAATGAGCAGTTCTTC. Its translation: CASSQGSGVYNEQFF.